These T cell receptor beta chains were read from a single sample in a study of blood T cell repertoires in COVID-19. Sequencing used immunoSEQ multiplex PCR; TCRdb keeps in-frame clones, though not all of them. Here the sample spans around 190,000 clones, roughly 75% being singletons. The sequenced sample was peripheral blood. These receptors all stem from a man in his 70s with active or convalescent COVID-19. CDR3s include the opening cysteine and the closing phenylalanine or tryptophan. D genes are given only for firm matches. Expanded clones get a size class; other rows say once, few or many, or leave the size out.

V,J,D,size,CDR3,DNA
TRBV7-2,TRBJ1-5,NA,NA,CASSLESSNQPQHF,TGTGCCAGCAGCTTAGAGAGTAGCAATCAGCCCCAGCATTTT
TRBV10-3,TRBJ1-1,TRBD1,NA,CAIGRDSEAFF,TGTGCCATCGGAAGGGACAGTGAAGCTTTCTTT
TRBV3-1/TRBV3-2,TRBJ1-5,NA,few,CASSQGPVQPQHF,TGTGCCAGCAGCCAAGGGCCCGTGCAGCCCCAGCATTTT
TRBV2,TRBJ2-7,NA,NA,CASSESGYEQYF,TGTGCCAGCAGTGAATCGGGCTACGAGCAGTACTTC
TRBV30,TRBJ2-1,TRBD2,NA,CAWRSSGARNEQFF,TGTGCCTGGAGGTCTAGCGGAGCTAGAAATGAGCAGTTCTTC
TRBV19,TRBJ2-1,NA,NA,CASSIDRASEQFF,TGTGCCAGTAGTATAGACAGGGCTTCTGAGCAGTTCTTC
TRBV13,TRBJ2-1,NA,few,CASSLTTQTIGGYNEQFF,TGTGCCAGCAGCTTGACAACCCAGACGATCGGGGGTTACAATGAGCAGTTCTTC
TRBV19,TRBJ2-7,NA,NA,CAGRTDFIRSYF,TGTGCCGGGCGAACTGATTTTATTCGTTCGTACTTC
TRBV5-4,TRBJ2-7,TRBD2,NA,CASSYDLAGVEQYF,TGTGCCAGCAGTTATGACTTGGCGGGGGTTGAGCAGTACTTC
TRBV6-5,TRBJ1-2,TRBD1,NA,CASRKDRDSYTF,TGTGCCAGCAGAAAGGACAGGGATAGCTACACCTTC
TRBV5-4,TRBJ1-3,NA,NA,CASSLNPNSGNTIYF,TGTGCCAGCAGCTTGAATCCTAACTCTGGAAACACCATATATTTT
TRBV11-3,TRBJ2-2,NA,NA,CASSFKSRGTGELFF,TGTGCCAGCAGCTTCAAGTCTAGGGGCACCGGGGAGCTGTTTTTT
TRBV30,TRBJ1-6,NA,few,CAWTGTYNSPLHF,TGTGCCTGGACCGGGACTTATAATTCACCCCTCCACTTT
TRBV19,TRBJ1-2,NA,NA,CATDRGLYGYTF,TGTGCCACCGACCGTGGGCTCTATGGCTACACCTTC
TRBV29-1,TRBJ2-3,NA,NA,CSVQPLAMGDTQYF,TGCAGCGTCCAACCTCTAGCGATGGGAGATACGCAGTATTTT
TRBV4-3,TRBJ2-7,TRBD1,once,CASSPGTGGSYEQYF,TGCGCCAGCAGCCCTGGGACAGGTGGCTCCTACGAGCAGTACTTC
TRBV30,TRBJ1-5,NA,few,CAWSPPGGFGQPQHF,TGTGCCTGGAGCCCCCCCGGGGGGTTTGGGCAGCCCCAGCATTTT
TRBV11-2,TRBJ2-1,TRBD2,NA,CASSSSGGNEQFF,TGTGCCAGCAGCTCTAGCGGGGGCAATGAGCAGTTCTTC
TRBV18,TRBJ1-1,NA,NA,CASSVDKNTEAFF,TGTGCCAGCTCGGTGGACAAGAACACTGAAGCTTTCTTT
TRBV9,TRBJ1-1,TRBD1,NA,CASSRQGPNTEAFF,TGTGCCAGCAGCCGACAGGGGCCGAACACTGAAGCTTTCTTT
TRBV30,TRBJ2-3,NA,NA,CAWGLTQAGTDTQYF,TGTGCCTGGGGCCTGACCCAGGCGGGGACAGATACGCAGTATTTT
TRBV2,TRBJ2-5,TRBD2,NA,CASSEGLAGVGGQETQYF,TGTGCCAGCAGTGAAGGACTAGCGGGAGTAGGGGGCCAAGAGACCCAGTACTTC
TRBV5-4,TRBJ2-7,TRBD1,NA,CASSPKDRGPSYEQYF,TGTGCCAGCAGCCCAAAAGACAGGGGGCCATCCTACGAGCAGTACTTC
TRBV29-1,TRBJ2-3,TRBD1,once,CSVKDGDRGLSDTQYF,TGCAGCGTTAAAGACGGGGACAGGGGGCTGTCAGATACGCAGTATTTT
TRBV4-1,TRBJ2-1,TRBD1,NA,CASSQATKQRKGQGGRNEQFF,TGCGCCAGCAGCCAAGCCACCAAGCAACGAAAAGGACAGGGTGGAAGGAATGAGCAGTTCTTC
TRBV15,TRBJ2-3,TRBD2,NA,CATSKSWTSGIVDTQYF,TGTGCCACCAGCAAATCCTGGACTAGCGGAATAGTAGATACGCAGTATTTT
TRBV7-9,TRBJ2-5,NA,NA,CASSSQTKEETQYF,TGTGCCAGCAGCTCCCAGACTAAGGAAGAGACCCAGTACTTC
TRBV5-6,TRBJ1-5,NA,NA,CASSKSSGTRYYQPQHF,TGTGCCAGCAGCAAGTCGAGTGGGACTCGATATTATCAGCCCCAGCATTTT
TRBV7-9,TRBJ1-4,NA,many,CASSLRESEKLFF,TGTGCCAGCAGCTTAAGGGAGAGTGAAAAACTGTTTTTT
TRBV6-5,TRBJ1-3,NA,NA,CASRLQGGNTIYF,TGTGCCAGCAGGTTACAGGGTGGAAACACCATATATTTT
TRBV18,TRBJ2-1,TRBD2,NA,CASSPPSERGYNEQFF,TGTGCCAGCTCACCACCTTCGGAGCGGGGGTACAATGAGCAGTTCTTC
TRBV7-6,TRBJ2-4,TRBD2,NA,CASSLAPLAGKNIQYF,TGTGCCAGCAGCTTAGCCCCACTAGCGGGGAAAAACATTCAGTACTTC
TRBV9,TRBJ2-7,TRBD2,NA,CASSLGGGPPHEQYF,TGTGCCAGCAGCCTCGGGGGGGGCCCCCCCCACGAGCAGTACTTC
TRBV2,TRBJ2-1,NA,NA,CASSRPPAEGAGEQFF,TGTGCCAGCAGCCGCCCCCCGGCGGAAGGGGCTGGTGAGCAGTTCTTC
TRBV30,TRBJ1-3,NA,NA,CAGQAAASGNTIYF,TGTGCCGGCCAAGCGGCAGCCTCTGGAAACACCATATATTTT
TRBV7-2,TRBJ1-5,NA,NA,CASSLGPQGQPQHF,TGTGCCAGCAGCTTAGGCCCCCAGGGTCAGCCCCAGCATTTT
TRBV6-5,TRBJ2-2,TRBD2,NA,CASSPRAGHGELFF,TGTGCCAGCAGTCCCCGAGCGGGGCACGGGGAGCTGTTTTTT
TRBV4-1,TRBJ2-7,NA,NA,CASSQIYLTTIIWRGSYEQYF,TGCGCCAGCAGCCAGATCTACCTGACCACTATAATATGGCGGGGCTCCTACGAGCAGTACTTC
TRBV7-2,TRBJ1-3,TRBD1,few,CASSPFTGARNTIYF,TGTGCCAGCAGCCCCTTTACAGGGGCGAGAAACACCATATATTTT
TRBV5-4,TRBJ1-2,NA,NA,CASSLDEERGYTF,TGTGCCAGCAGCTTGGATGAGGAACGGGGCTACACCTTC
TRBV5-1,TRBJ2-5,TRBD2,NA,CASSFFSGGPRQETQYF,TGCGCCAGCAGCTTTTTTAGCGGGGGCCCCCGCCAAGAGACCCAGTACTTC
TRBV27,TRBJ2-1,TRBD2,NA,CASSSWTSGRDEQFF,TGTGCCAGCAGTTCTTGGACTAGCGGGAGAGATGAGCAGTTCTTC
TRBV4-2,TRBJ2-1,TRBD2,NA,CASSQEWRGGKQFF,TGTGCCAGCAGCCAAGAATGGCGGGGGGGGAAGCAGTTCTTC